This is a list of T cell receptor beta chains from one sample in a study of brain T cells in children with intractable seizures. Profiled with immunoSEQ multiplex PCR; TCRdb holds only in-frame clones, not every one. The sample holds about 340,000 clones, more than 85% seen once. The specimen comprised peripheral blood, sampled roughly 5 months after surgery. Every receptor here comes from a boy in the first two years of life with tuberous sclerosis and intractable seizures. CDR3s include the opening cysteine and the closing phenylalanine or tryptophan. The D gene is left open where the match is weak. Clone size is not always given. Where it is, it says once, few, many or a class for expanded clones.

TRBD2	-	TRBV6-5	TRBJ2-5	16	TGTGCCAGCAGTTACTCAGGGCGGGGGGGCCAAGAGACCCAGTACTTC	CASSYSGRGGQETQYF
TRBD2	few	TRBV30	TRBJ2-6	17	TGTGCCTGGAGTGGTGCGGGGGGGCCGTATGGGGCCAACGTCCTGACTTTC	CAWSGAGGPYGANVLTF
TRBD1	once	TRBV27	TRBJ1-2	13	TGTGCCAGCAGGGGGACAGGGATAGGTGGCTACACCTTC	CASRGTGIGGYTF
TRBD1	few	TRBV7-9	TRBJ1-4	14	TGTGCCAGCAGCCCTACAGGGGGTAGTGAAAAACTGTTTTTT	CASSPTGGSEKLFF
TRBD2	once	TRBV4-2	TRBJ2-1	16	TGTGCCAGCAGCCACCCCACTAGCGGGGTTTACAATGAGCAGTTCTTC	CASSHPTSGVYNEQFF
-	-	TRBV25-1	TRBJ1-3	15	TGTGCCAGCAGTAAAGGAGAATTACTCGGAAACACCATATATTTT	CASSKGELLGNTIYF
TRBD1	-	TRBV19	TRBJ2-3	17	TGTGCCAGTAGTATAGAAGGGGCAAGGGGGCATGGAGATACGCAGTATTTT	CASSIEGARGHGDTQYF
TRBD1	-	TRBV6-6	TRBJ1-2	13	TGTGCCTGTCAGGGGGCGCACAACTATGGCTACACCTTC	CACQGAHNYGYTF
TRBD2	-	TRBV7-9	TRBJ2-1	17	TGTGCCAGCAGACCACGACTAGCGGGAGGGGACTACAATGAGCAGTTCTTC	CASRPRLAGGDYNEQFF
TRBD2	-	TRBV24-1	TRBJ2-1	16	TGTGCCACCAGTGATTTGGCTAGCGGCCTCTACAATGAGCAGTTCTTC	CATSDLASGLYNEQFF
-	-	TRBV15	TRBJ1-3	16	TGTGCCACCAGCAGAGACCAGGACGTCTCTGGAAACACCATATATTTT	CATSRDQDVSGNTIYF
TRBD1	-	TRBV5-1	TRBJ1-2	14	TGCGCCAGCAGCTTGGGGACAGGTGCCTATGGCTACACCTTC	CASSLGTGAYGYTF
-	-	TRBV5-1	TRBJ2-2	16	TGCGCCAGCAGCTTGGGTGCCGTGGCGGGCACCGGGGAGCTGTTTTTT	CASSLGAVAGTGELFF
-	-	TRBV10-3	TRBJ1-2	19	TGTGCCATCAGTGAATTGTGGGTGCAGGGAACTTCGGATACCTATGGCTACACCTTC	CAISELWVQGTSDTYGYTF
-	-	TRBV18	TRBJ1-4	14	TGTGCCAGCTCACCACAGGGAGGTAATGAAAAACTGTTTTTT	CASSPQGGNEKLFF
-	-	TRBV19	TRBJ1-5	14	TGTGCCAGTAGTACACAGGGTAGCAATCAGCCCCAGCATTTT	CASSTQGSNQPQHF
TRBD2	few	TRBV6-5	TRBJ2-3	15	TGTGCCAGCAGTTACCTTAGCGGGAGGGAGGATACGCAGTATTTT	CASSYLSGREDTQYF
-	once	TRBV29-1	TRBJ1-5	16	TGCAGCGAACGTGGGTTAGGCCACTATAGCAATCAGCCCCAGCATTTT	CSERGLGHYSNQPQHF
TRBD2	-	TRBV11-2	TRBJ2-7	15	TGTGCCAGCAGCTTGGCTAGCGGGAGGGACTACGAGCAGTACTTC	CASSLASGRDYEQYF
-	-	TRBV19	TRBJ1-4	13	TGTGCCAGCGGGGGGCAGGGTGGTGAAAAACTGTTTTTT	CASGGQGGEKLFF